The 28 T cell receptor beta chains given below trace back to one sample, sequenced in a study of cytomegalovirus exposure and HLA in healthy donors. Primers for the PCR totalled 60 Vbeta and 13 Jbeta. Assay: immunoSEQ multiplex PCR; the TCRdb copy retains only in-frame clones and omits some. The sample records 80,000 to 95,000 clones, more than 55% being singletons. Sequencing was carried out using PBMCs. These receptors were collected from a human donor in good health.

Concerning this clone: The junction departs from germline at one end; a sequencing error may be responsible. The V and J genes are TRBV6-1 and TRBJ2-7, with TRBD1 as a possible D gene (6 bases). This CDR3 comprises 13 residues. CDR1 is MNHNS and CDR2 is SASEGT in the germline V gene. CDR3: CASGDRSTYEQYF. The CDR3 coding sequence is TGTGCCAGCGGTGACAGGTCCACCTACGAGCAGTACTTC.

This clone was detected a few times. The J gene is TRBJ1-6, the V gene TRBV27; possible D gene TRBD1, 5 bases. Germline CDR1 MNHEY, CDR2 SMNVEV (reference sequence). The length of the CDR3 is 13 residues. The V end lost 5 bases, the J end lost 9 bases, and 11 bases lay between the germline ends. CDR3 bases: TGTGCCAGCAGTCCATCACAGGTTTCACCCCTCCACTTT. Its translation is CASSPSQVSPLHF.

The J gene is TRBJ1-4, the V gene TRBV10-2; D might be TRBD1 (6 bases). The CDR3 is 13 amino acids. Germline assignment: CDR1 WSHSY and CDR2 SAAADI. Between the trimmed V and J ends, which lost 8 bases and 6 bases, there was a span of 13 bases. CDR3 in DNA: TGCGCCAGCGGGATAAACAGGGATGAAAAACTGTTTTTT. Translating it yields CASGINRDEKLFF.

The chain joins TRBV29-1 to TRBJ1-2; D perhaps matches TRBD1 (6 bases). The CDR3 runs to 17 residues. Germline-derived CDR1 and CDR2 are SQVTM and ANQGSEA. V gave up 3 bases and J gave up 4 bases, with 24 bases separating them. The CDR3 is CSVEVPIENTGLYGYTF. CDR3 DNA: TGCAGCGTTGAGGTGCCGATCGAAAATACAGGGCTCTATGGCTACACCTTC.

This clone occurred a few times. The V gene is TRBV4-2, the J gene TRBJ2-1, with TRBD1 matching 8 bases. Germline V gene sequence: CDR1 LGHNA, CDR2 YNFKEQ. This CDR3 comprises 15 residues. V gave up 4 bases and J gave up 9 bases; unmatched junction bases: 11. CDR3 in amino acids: CASSPIGQGRGEQFF. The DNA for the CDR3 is TGTGCCAGCAGCCCCATCGGACAGGGTAGGGGTGAGCAGTTCTTC.

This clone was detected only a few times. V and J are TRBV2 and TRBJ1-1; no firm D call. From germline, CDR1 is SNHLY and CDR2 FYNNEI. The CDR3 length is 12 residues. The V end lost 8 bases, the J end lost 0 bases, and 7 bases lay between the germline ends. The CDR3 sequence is CASVQMNTEAFF. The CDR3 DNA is TGTGCCAGCGTTCAGATGAACACTGAAGCTTTCTTT.

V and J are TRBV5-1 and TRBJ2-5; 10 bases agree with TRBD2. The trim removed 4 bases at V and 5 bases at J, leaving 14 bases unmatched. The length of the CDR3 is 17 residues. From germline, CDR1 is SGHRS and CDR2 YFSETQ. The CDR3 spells CASSDIPSGGLGETQYF. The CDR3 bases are TGCGCCAGCAGCGATATTCCTAGCGGGGGATTGGGGGAGACCCAGTACTTC.

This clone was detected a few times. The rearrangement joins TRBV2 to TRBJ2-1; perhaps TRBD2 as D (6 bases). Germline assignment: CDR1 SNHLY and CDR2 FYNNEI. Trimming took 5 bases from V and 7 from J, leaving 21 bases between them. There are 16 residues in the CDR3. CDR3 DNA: TGTGCCAGCAGTATTATCGGAGGGCCCCTCGGAAATGAGCAGTTCTTC. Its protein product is CASSIIGGPLGNEQFF. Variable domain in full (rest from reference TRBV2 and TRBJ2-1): EPEVTQTPSHQVTQMGQEVILRCVPISNHLYFYWYRQILGQKVEFLVSFYNNEISEKSEIFDDQFSVERPDGSNFTLKIRSTKLEDSAMYFCASSIIGGPLGNEQFFGPGTRLTVL.

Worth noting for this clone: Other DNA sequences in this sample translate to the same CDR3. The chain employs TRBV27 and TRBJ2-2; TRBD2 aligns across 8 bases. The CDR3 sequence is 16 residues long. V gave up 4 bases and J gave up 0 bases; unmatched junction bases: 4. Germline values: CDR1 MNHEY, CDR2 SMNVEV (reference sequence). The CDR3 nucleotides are TGTGCCAGCAGTTCATACGGGGGGGCGAACACCGGGGAGCTGTTTTTT. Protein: CASSSYGGANTGELFF.

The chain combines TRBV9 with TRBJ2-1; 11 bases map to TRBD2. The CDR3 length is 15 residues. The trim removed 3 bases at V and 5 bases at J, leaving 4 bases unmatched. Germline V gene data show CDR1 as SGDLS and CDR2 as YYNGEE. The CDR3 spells CASSALAGGDNEQFF. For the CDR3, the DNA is TGTGCCAGCAGCGCGCTAGCGGGGGGAGACAATGAGCAGTTCTTC.

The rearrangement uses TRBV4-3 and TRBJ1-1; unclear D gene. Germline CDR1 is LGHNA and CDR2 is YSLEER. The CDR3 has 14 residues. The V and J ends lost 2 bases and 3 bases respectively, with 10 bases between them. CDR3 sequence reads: CASSQTGWDTEAFF. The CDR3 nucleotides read TGCGCCAGCAGCCAAACCGGGTGGGACACTGAAGCTTTCTTT.

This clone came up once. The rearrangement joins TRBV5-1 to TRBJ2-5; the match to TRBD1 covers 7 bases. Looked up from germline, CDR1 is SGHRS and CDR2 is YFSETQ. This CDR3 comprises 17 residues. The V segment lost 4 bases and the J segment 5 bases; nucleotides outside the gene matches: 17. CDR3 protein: CASSQTIQGTWGETQYF. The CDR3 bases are TGCGCCAGCAGCCAAACAATACAGGGGACCTGGGGGGAGACCCAGTACTTC.

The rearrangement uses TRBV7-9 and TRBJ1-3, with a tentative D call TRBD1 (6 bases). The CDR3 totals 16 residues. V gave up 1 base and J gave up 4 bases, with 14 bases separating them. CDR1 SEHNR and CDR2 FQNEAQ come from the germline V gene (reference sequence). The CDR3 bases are TGTGCCAGCAGCTTAGGAGCGGGGGCTGACGGAAACACCATATATTTT. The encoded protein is CASSLGAGADGNTIYF.

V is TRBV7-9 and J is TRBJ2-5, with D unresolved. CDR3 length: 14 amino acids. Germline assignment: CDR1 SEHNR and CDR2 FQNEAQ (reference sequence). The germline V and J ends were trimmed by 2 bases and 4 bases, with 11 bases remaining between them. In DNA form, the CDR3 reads TGTGCCAGCAGCTTAATTCGTTCCGGAGAGACCCAGTACTTC. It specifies CASSLIRSGETQYF.

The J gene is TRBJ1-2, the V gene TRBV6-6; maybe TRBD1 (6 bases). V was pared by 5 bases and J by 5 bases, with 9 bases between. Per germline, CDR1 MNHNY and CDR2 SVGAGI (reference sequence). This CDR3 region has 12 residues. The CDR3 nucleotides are TGTGCCAGCAGTACGAGGGGGTATGGCTACACCTTC. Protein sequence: CASSTRGYGYTF.

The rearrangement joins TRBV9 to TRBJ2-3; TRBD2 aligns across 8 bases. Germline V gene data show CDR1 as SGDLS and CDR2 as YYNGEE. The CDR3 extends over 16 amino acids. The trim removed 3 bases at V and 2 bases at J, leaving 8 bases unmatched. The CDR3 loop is CASSAIAGMHTDTQYF. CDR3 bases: TGTGCCAGCAGCGCAATAGCGGGGATGCACACAGATACGCAGTATTTT.

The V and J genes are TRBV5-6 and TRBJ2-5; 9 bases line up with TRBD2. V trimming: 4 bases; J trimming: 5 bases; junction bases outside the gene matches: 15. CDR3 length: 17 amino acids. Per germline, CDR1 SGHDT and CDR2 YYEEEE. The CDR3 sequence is CASSEDPGLASGETQYF. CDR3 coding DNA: TGTGCCAGCAGCGAGGACCCCGGACTAGCGTCGGGGGAGACCCAGTACTTC. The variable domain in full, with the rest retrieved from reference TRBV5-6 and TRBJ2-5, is DAGVTQSPTHLIKTRGQQVTLRCSPKSGHDTVSWYQQALGQGPQFIFQYYEEEERQRGNFPDRFSGHQFPNYSSELNVNALLLGDSALYLCASSEDPGLASGETQYFGPGTRLLVL.

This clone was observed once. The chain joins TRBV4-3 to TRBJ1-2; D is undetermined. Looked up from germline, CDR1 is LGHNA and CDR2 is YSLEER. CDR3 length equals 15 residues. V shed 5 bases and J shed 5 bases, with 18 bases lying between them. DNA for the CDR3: TGCGCCAGCAGCTATACTCAGAGGGCCGATTATGGCTACACCTTC. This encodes CASSYTQRADYGYTF.

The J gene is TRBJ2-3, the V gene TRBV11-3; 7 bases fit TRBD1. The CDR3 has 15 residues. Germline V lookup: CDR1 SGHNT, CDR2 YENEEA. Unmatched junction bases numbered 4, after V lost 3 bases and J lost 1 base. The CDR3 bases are TGTGCCAGCAGCTTGAGGGGGCGGGGCACAGATACGCAGTATTTT. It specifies CASSLRGRGTDTQYF.

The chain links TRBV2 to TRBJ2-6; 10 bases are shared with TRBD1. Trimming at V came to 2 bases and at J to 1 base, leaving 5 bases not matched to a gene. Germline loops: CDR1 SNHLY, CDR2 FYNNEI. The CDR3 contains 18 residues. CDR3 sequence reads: CASSEIRGQGSGANVLTF. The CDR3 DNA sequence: TGTGCCAGCAGTGAAATTAGGGGACAGGGGTCTGGGGCCAACGTCCTGACTTTC.

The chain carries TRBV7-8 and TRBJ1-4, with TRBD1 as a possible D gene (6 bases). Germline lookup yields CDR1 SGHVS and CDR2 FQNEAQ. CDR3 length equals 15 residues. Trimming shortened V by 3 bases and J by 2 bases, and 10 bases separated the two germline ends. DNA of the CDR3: TGTGCCAGCAGCTTTTCAGGGGTGACTAATGAAAAACTGTTTTTT. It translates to CASSFSGVTNEKLFF.

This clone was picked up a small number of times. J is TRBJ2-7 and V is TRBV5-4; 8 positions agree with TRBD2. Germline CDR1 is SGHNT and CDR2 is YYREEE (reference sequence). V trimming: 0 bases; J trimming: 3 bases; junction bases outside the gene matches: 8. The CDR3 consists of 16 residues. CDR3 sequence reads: CASSLGVGLAGYEQYF. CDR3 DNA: TGTGCCAGCAGCTTGGGGGTAGGGCTAGCGGGCTACGAGCAGTACTTC.

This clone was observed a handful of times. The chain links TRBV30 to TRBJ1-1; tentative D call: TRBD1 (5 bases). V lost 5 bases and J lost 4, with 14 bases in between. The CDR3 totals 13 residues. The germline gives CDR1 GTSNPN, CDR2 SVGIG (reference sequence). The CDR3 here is CAWGGELGTEAFF. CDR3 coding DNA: TGTGCCTGGGGGGGGGAATTGGGCACTGAAGCTTTCTTT.

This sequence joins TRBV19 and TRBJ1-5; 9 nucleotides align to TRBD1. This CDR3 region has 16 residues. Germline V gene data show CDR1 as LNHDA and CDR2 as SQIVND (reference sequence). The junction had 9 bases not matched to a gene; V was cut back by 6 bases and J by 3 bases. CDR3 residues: CASRPGQGTINQPQHF. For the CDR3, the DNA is TGTGCCAGTAGACCGGGACAGGGTACGATCAATCAGCCCCAGCATTTT.

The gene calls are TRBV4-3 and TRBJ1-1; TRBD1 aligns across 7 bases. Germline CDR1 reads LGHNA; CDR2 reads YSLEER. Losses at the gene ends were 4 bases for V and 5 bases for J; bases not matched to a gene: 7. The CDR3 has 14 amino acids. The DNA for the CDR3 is TGCGCCAGCAGCCTTGGACAGGAGCCGACTGAAGCTTTCTTT. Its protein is CASSLGQEPTEAFF.

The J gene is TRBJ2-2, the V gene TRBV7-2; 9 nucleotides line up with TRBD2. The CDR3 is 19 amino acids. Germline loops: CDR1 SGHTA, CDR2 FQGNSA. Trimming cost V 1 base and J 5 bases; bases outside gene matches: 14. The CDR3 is CASSLDEGDSGGRTGELFF. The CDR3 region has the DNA TGTGCCAGCAGCTTAGACGAAGGGGATAGCGGGGGAAGGACCGGGGAGCTGTTTTTT.

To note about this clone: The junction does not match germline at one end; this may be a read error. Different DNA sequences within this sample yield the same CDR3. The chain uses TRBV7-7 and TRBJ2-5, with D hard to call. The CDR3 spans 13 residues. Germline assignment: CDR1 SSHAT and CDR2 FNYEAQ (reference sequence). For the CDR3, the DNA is TGTGCTAGCAGCTTAGACCGGCAAGAGACCCAGTACTTC. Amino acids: CASSLDRQETQYF. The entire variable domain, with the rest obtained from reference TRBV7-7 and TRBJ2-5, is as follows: GAGVSQSPRYKVTKRGQDVTLRCDPISSHATLYWYQQALGQGPEFLTYFNYEAQPDKSGLPSDRFSAERPEGSISTLTIQRTEQRDSAMYRCASSLDRQETQYFGPGTRLLVL.

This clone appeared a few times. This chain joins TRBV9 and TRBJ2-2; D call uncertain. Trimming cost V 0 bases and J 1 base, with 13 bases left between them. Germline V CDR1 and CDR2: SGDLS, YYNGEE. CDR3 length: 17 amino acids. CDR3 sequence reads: CASSVGGALMNTGELFF. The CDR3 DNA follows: TGTGCCAGCAGCGTAGGAGGAGCACTTATGAACACCGGGGAGCTGTTTTTT.